Described below is a single TCR beta chain sequence and its context. Naive CD8 cells were CD45RO-negative, positively selected for CCR7, excluding terminally differentiated effector memory CD45RA+ cells. The CDR3 runs 15 residues. From germline, CDR1 is MNHNS and CDR2 SASEGT. V lost 7 bases to trimming and J lost 0 bases, with 15 bases between them. The data stem from a study of shared clonotypes between healthy human individuals. TCRdb's copy holds only in-frame clones and misses some; the assay was immunoSEQ multiplex PCR. This table has 1.5 million to 2.5 million clones, around 96% appearing once. The gene calls are TRBV6-1 and TRBJ1-1; the D is unclear. Sample: naive CD8+ T cells sorted from blood. The clonotype comes from a man aged 18-30 years in good health. CDR3 in DNA: TGTGCCAGCACCCTGAAAGGTATCATGAACACTGAAGCTTTCTTT. Its protein product is CASTLKGIMNTEAFF.